The entry below describes one TCR beta chain. What it recognizes is unknown. These data come from a study of pediatric ulcerative colitis. Overall study findings and caveats: Compared with controls, ulcerative colitis showed greater blood-rectum clone sharing. Acute severe colitis showed lower rectal diversity from clonal expansions.

Profiling relied on immunoSEQ multiplex PCR, and the TCRdb table lists in-frame clones only, not all of them. The data show tens of thousands of clones, with around 82% seen just once and 3.5% to 4.5% held by the top ten. The sample comprised blood. The receptor was derived from a boy aged 10-17 years with severe ulcerative colitis.

Here the CDR3 reads CSARDRETQYF. The CDR3 coding sequence is TGCAGTGCTAGGGACAGAGAGACCCAGTACTTC. The chain joins TRBV20-1 to TRBJ2-5, with a weak D call TRBD1 (6 bases). V lost 3 bases and J 4 bases, leaving 6 bases between the germline ends. CDR3 size: 11 residues. Germline assignment: CDR1 DFQATT and CDR2 SNEGSKA (reference sequence).